One T cell receptor (beta chain) is described in this entry. Antigen specificity is unknown. This record belongs to a study of resident and recirculating memory T cells in vitiligo. General study points: Clonality differed among vitiligo lesions, with no unique dominant clone.

No patient showed confetti depigmentation, a clinical sign of active disease. No vitiligo treatment was given during the prior three months. Method: immunoSEQ multiplex PCR; TCRdb's copy keeps in-frame clones and lacks some. The data show around 70,000 clones, roughly nine tenths seen once. The CDR3 contains 14 residues. Germline CDR1 is SEHNR and CDR2 is FQNEAQ (reference sequence). J gave up 5 bases and V 4 bases, and 6 bases lay outside the gene matches. The sequence came from a male donor with vitiligo. Sequenced sample: blood. The chain links TRBV7-9 to TRBJ2-5; 8 bases match TRBD1. This CDR3 is CASSSGGGEETQYF. Here the CDR3 DNA reads TGTGCCAGCAGCTCAGGGGGCGGTGAGGAGACCCAGTACTTC.